The 28 T cell receptor beta chains below were found in one sample sequenced in a study of shared clonotypes between healthy human individuals. The method was immunoSEQ multiplex PCR; TCRdb's version includes in-frame clones alone and lacks a portion of them. The data hold 2 million to 2.5 million clones, with about 93% observed a single time. The naive CD8 population came from CD45RO-negative cells selected for CCR7, without terminally differentiated effector memory CD45RA+ cells. Input material: naive CD8+ T cells from PBMCs. All receptors come from a man between 18 and 29 years old in good health. Some clones in this sample may be carry-over from other donors' samples.

Comment on this clone: Different DNA sequences within this sample yield the same CDR3. The chain joins TRBV5-1 to TRBJ2-1; D is possibly TRBD1 or TRBD2 (5 bases each). CDR1 SGHRS and CDR2 YFSETQ come from the germline V gene. The ends were cut back, 0 bases at V and 6 bases at J, with 7 bases in the middle. The CDR3 is 13 amino acids. In DNA form, the CDR3 reads TGCGCCAGCAGCTTGGCGGGGCCCAATGAGCAGTTCTTC. It translates to CASSLAGPNEQFF. The entire variable domain, with the rest obtained from reference TRBV5-1 and TRBJ2-1, is as follows: KAGVTQTPRYLIKTRGQQVTLSCSPISGHRSVSWYQQTPGQGLQFLFEYFSETQRNKGNFPGRFSGRQFSNSRSEMNVSTLELGDSALYLCASSLAGPNEQFFGPGTRLTVL.

V gene TRBV27 combines with J gene TRBJ2-1; 9 bases agree with TRBD1. The CDR3 is 15 residues long. The germline V gene has CDR1 MNHEY and CDR2 SMNVEV (reference sequence). Germline trimming cut 4 bases from V and 4 bases from J; bases unmatched to any gene: 5. The chain's CDR3 is CASSSLDRGYNEQFF. The CDR3 DNA sequence: TGTGCCAGCAGTTCTTTGGACAGGGGTTACAATGAGCAGTTCTTC.

Note on this clone: This CDR3 is also generated by other DNA sequences in the sample. This rearrangement joins TRBV29-1 to TRBJ1-1; D is possibly TRBD1 (5 bases). The CDR3 sequence is 11 residues long. Germline CDR1 reads SQVTM; CDR2 reads ANQGSEA. The ends were cut back, 6 bases at V and 3 bases at J, with 8 bases in the middle. The CDR3 DNA follows: TGCAGCGTGGGGGGTTACACTGAAGCTTTCTTT. Translating gives CSVGGYTEAFF.

As regards this clone: This sample also contains other DNA sequences that code for the same CDR3. The CDR3 loop is CASSPLAGGSYNEQFF. CDR3 DNA sequence: TGTGCCAGCAGTCCGTTAGCGGGAGGCTCCTACAATGAGCAGTTCTTC. V is TRBV28 and J is TRBJ2-1; 10 bases are shared with TRBD2. Per germline, CDR1 MDHEN and CDR2 SYDVKM. The V segment lost 5 bases and the J segment 0 bases; nucleotides outside the gene matches: 4. This CDR3 has 16 residues.

As regards this clone: Germline is not matched at one junction end, which may reflect a read error. This chain joins TRBV19 and TRBJ2-1, with D tentatively TRBD1 (5 bases). This CDR3 has 14 amino acids. The germline CDR1 and CDR2 sequences are LNHDA and SQIVND (reference sequence). CDR3 amino acids: CASSIDLEDKEQFF. DNA of the CDR3: TGTGCCAGTAGTATAGATCTAGAGGACAAAGAGCAGTTCTTC.

V and J are TRBV28 and TRBJ2-7, with 15 bases aligning to TRBD2. Unmatched junction bases numbered 9, after V lost 5 bases and J lost 1 base. Germline V CDR1 and CDR2: MDHEN, SYDVKM. The CDR3 covers 18 residues. For the CDR3, the DNA is TGTGCCAGCAGTGGATGGACTAGCGGGAGGGAACTTTCCTACGAGCAGTACTTC. Translated: CASSGWTSGRELSYEQYF.

The V gene is TRBV7-3, the J gene TRBJ2-7, with D uncertain. Trimming took 5 bases from V and 3 from J, leaving 11 bases between them. The CDR3 has 13 amino acids. CDR1 and CDR2 from the germline V gene are SGHTA and FQGTGA. The CDR3 spells CASSHLGIYEQYF. The DNA of the CDR3 is TGTGCCAGCAGCCATTTAGGGATCTACGAGCAGTACTTC.

This chain connects TRBV19 to TRBJ1-1, with TRBD1 identical over 8 bases. Germline V gene sequence: CDR1 LNHDA, CDR2 SQIVND (reference sequence). V was pared by 3 bases and J by 4 bases, with 10 bases of the junction left unmatched. The CDR3 is made up of 16 amino acids. The CDR3 loop is CASSIGGQGWGTEAFF. As DNA, the CDR3 is TGTGCCAGTAGTATCGGAGGACAGGGCTGGGGCACTGAAGCTTTCTTT. Drawing the rest from reference TRBV19 and TRBJ1-1, the complete variable domain is DGGITQSPKYLFRKEGQNVTLSCEQNLNHDAMYWYRQDPGQGLRLIYYSQIVNDFQKGDIAEGYSVSREKKESFPLTVTSAQKNPTAFYLCASSIGGQGWGTEAFFGQGTRLTVV.

This rearrangement joins TRBV9 to TRBJ1-2, with TRBD1 as a possible D gene (5 bases). V lost 4 bases and J lost 1, with 8 bases in between. The CDR3 has 13 amino acids. Germline CDR1 reads SGDLS; CDR2 reads YYNGEE. CDR3 coding DNA: TGTGCCAGCAGCATACAGGTTAACTATGGCTACACCTTC. It encodes CASSIQVNYGYTF.

This chain links TRBV15 with TRBJ2-5, with 14 positions matching TRBD2. CDR1 is LNHNV and CDR2 is YYDKDF in the germline V gene (reference sequence). The CDR3 is 15 amino acids. Trimming cost V 3 bases and J 4 bases; bases outside gene matches: 1. In nucleotides, the CDR3 is TGTGCCACCAGCAGCGGACTAGCGGGAGGAGAGACCCAGTACTTC. This gives the protein CATSSGLAGGETQYF.

This rearrangement joins TRBV7-6 to TRBJ1-3; D not certain. V shed 2 bases and J shed 0 bases, with 17 bases lying between them. The CDR3 is made up of 18 amino acids. Germline loops: CDR1 SGHVS, CDR2 FNYEAQ. The CDR3 spells CASSLSLGQRFSGNTIYF. The CDR3 region has the DNA TGTGCCAGCAGCTTAAGTCTCGGGCAGCGCTTCTCTGGAAACACCATATATTTT.

The chain combines TRBV28 with TRBJ1-5; TRBD1 might be the D (5 bases). The CDR3 covers 14 residues. Deletions cut 0 bases from V and 2 bases from J, with 5 bases between. Germline CDR1 reads MDHEN; CDR2 reads SYDVKM. This chain's CDR3 is CASSLWGRNQPQHF. CDR3 nucleotides: TGTGCCAGCAGTTTATGGGGACGCAATCAGCCCCAGCATTTT.

This chain links TRBV13 with TRBJ2-3, with TRBD1 matching over 8 bases. The CDR3 has 15 residues. Losses at the gene ends were 3 bases for V and 1 base for J; bases not matched to a gene: 3. CDR1 is PRHDT and CDR2 is FYEKMQ in the germline V gene (reference sequence). The CDR3 DNA is TGTGCCAGCAGCTTCAGGGGGCGAGGCACAGATACGCAGTATTTT. The encoded protein is CASSFRGRGTDTQYF. The entire variable domain, with the rest obtained from reference TRBV13 and TRBJ2-3, is as follows: AAGVIQSPRHLIKEKRETATLKCYPIPRHDTVYWYQQGPGQDPQFLISFYEKMQSDKGSIPDRFSAQQFSDYHSELNMSSLELGDSALYFCASSFRGRGTDTQYFGPGTRLTVL.

The V call is TRBV27, the J call TRBJ1-2; 9 nucleotides agree with TRBD1. The CDR3 is 15 amino acids. V shed 7 bases, J shed 8 bases, and the junction held 14 bases outside the gene matches. The germline gives CDR1 MNHEY, CDR2 SMNVEV (reference sequence). CDR3 nucleotide sequence: TGTGCCAGCACCCCCGGGAGGACAGGGGCTGCCGGCTACACCTTC. Protein sequence: CASTPGRTGAAGYTF.

This chain uses TRBV6-6 with TRBJ2-3, with TRBD1 identical over 7 bases. With 5 bases clipped from V and 5 bases from J, the junction kept 10 bases outside the gene matches. Germline loops: CDR1 MNHNY, CDR2 SVGAGI (reference sequence). The CDR3 consists of 15 residues. Written as DNA, the CDR3 is TGTGCCAGCAGTCCCGAAGGGGGCTTTGGAGATACGCAGTATTTT. Residues: CASSPEGGFGDTQYF.

This rearrangement joins TRBV29-1 to TRBJ1-2; a weak D match, TRBD1 (5 bases). This CDR3 is 14 amino acids long. V lost 7 bases and J 4 bases, leaving 19 bases between the germline ends. Germline V gene sequence: CDR1 SQVTM, CDR2 ANQGSEA. CDR3 in amino acids: CSALRGGGIYGYTF. The DNA of the CDR3 is TGCAGCGCGTTACGGGGGGGAGGCATCTATGGCTACACCTTC.

J is TRBJ2-1 and V is TRBV28; D is ambiguous. CDR1 is MDHEN and CDR2 is SYDVKM in the germline V gene. V lost 5 bases and J 6 bases, leaving 11 bases between the germline ends. The CDR3 is 13 residues long. The CDR3 DNA sequence: TGTGCCAGCAGTCCACATACTTCCAATGAGCAGTTCTTC. Its translation: CASSPHTSNEQFF.

The V gene is TRBV7-2, the J gene TRBJ2-3; D is tentatively TRBD1 or TRBD2 (5 bases each). Germline loops: CDR1 SGHTA, CDR2 FQGNSA. The V end lost 7 bases, the J end lost 4 bases, and 12 bases lay between the germline ends. The CDR3 is 13 amino acids. CDR3 DNA: TGTGCCAGCAACCAGGGACGGGCAGATACGCAGTATTTT. Its translation: CASNQGRADTQYF.

The chain recombines TRBV10-2 with TRBJ2-5; 8 nucleotides agree with TRBD2. The CDR3 totals 16 residues. The junction had 11 bases not matched to a gene; V was cut back by 4 bases and J by 4 bases. Looked up from germline, CDR1 is WSHSY and CDR2 is SAAADI. CDR3 region: CASSGSAGTRRETQYF. Here the CDR3 DNA reads TGCGCCAGCAGTGGGTCGGCCGGGACTAGAAGAGAGACCCAGTACTTC.

The chain couples TRBV5-4 to TRBJ2-3, with 9 bases identical to TRBD2. The germline gives CDR1 SGHNT, CDR2 YYREEE (reference sequence). The CDR3 is 16 residues long. Germline trimming cut 4 bases from V and 5 bases from J; bases unmatched to any gene: 11. CDR3 coding DNA: TGTGCCAGCAGCCCTGGGGTAGCGGGAGTGGTAGATACGCAGTATTTT. Translated, it gives CASSPGVAGVVDTQYF. The full variable domain, with the rest looked up from reference TRBV5-4 and TRBJ2-3, is ETGVTQSPTHLIKTRGQQVTLRCSSQSGHNTVSWYQQALGQGPQFIFQYYREEENGRGNFPPRFSGLQFPNYSSELNVNALELDDSALYLCASSPGVAGVVDTQYFGPGTRLTVL.

This rearrangement joins TRBV14 to TRBJ1-4; perhaps TRBD1 as D (6 bases). The V gene's germline CDR1 is SGHDN and CDR2 FVKESK. Trimming cost V 4 bases and J 4 bases, with 13 bases left between them. The CDR3 covers 15 residues. The DNA of the CDR3 is TGTGCCAGCAGCCCCGGACAGTTCTATAATGAAAAACTGTTTTTT. Amino acids: CASSPGQFYNEKLFF.

The rearrangement uses TRBV5-8 and TRBJ2-7; D perhaps matches TRBD1 (5 bases). CDR1 is SGHTS, CDR2 YDEGEE, per germline. V lost 4 bases, J lost 5 bases, and 13 bases lay in between. There are 13 residues in the CDR3. CDR3 nucleotide sequence: TGTGCCAGCAGCCTGAATGGGGCAGACGAGCAGTACTTC. Its translation is CASSLNGADEQYF. The full variable domain, in which reference TRBV5-8 and TRBJ2-7 provide the parts outside the CDR3, is EAGVTQSPTHLIKTRGQQATLRCSPISGHTSVYWYQQALGLGLQFLLWYDEGEERNRGNFPPRFSGRQFPNYSSELNVNALELEDSALYLCASSLNGADEQYFGPGTRLTVT.

The rearrangement uses TRBV6-1 and TRBJ1-1, with D possibly TRBD1 on 6 matching bases. V lost 2 bases and J lost 2, with 9 bases in between. Germline CDR1 and CDR2: MNHNS and SASEGT. CDR3 size: 14 residues. CDR3 sequence (DNA): TGTGCCAGCAGTGAATTAGGGACAAACACTGAAGCTTTCTTT. Translating it yields CASSELGTNTEAFF.

This chain connects TRBV4-1 to TRBJ2-2; 14 bases align to TRBD2. V lost 1 base, J lost 9 bases, and 7 bases stayed unmatched. Germline V lookup: CDR1 MGHRA, CDR2 YSYEKL. CDR3 size: 17 residues. The CDR3 loop is CASSQVRGLAGDRELFF. The CDR3 bases are TGCGCCAGCAGCCAAGTAAGGGGACTAGCGGGGGACAGGGAGCTGTTTTTT.

This clone was recorded a few times. The gene calls are TRBV5-6 and TRBJ1-1; tentatively, D is TRBD1 (5 bases). CDR1 and CDR2 from the germline V gene are SGHDT and YYEEEE. V was trimmed by 3 bases and J by 7 bases, leaving 13 bases between them. This CDR3 region has 13 residues. CDR3 nucleotides: TGTGCCAGCAGCTGGGGGGTTCGTGGTGAAGCTTTCTTT. Amino acid sequence: CASSWGVRGEAFF.

The V call is TRBV19, the J call TRBJ2-7, with D tentatively TRBD1 (5 bases). CDR1 and CDR2 from the germline V gene are LNHDA and SQIVND (reference sequence). CDR3 length equals 13 residues. V was pared by 7 bases and J by 2 bases, with 12 bases between. The CDR3 here is CASIGRETYEQYF. The CDR3 DNA is TGTGCCAGTATTGGCAGGGAAACCTACGAGCAGTACTTC.

The chain carries TRBV5-1 and TRBJ1-1; possibly TRBD1 for D (5 bases). V was shortened by 2 bases and J by 3 bases, with 8 bases between the two germline ends. Germline V gives CDR1 SGHRS, CDR2 YFSETQ. The CDR3 consists of 13 residues. Here the CDR3 DNA reads TGCGCCAGCAGCTTCAGACAGTACACTGAAGCTTTCTTT. It is translated as CASSFRQYTEAFF.

This clone came up once. V and J are TRBV15 and TRBJ2-3; 8 bases are shared with TRBD1. The CDR3 extends over 14 amino acids. From germline, CDR1 is LNHNV and CDR2 YYDKDF (reference sequence). After removal of 3 bases from V and 2 bases from J, the junction contained 1 base not matched to a gene. This chain's CDR3 is CATSRTGDTDTQYF. CDR3 sequence (DNA): TGTGCCACCAGCAGGACAGGGGACACAGATACGCAGTATTTT.